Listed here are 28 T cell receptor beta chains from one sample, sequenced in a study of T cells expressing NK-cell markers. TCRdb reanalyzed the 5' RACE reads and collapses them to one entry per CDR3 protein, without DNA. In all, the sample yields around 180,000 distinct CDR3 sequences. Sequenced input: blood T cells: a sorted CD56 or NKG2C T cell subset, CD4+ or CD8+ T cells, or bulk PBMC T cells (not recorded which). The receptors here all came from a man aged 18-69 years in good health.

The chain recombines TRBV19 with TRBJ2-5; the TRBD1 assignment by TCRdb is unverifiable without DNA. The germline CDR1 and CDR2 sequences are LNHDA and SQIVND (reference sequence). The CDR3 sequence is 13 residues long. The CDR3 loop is CASSSVDTETQYF.

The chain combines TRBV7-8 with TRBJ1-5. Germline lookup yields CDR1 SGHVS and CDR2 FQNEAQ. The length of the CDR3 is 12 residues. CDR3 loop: CASSRSNQPQHF. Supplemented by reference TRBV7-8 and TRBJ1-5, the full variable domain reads GAGVSQSPRYKVAKRGQDVALRCDPISGHVSLFWYQQALGQGPEFLTYFQNEAQLDKSGLPSDRFFAERPEGSVSTLKIQRTQQEDSAVYLCASSRSNQPQHFGDGTRLSIL.

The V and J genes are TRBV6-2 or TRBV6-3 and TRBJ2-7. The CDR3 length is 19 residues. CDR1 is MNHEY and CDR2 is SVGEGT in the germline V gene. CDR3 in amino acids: CASSYPTSGHGPSSYEQYF.

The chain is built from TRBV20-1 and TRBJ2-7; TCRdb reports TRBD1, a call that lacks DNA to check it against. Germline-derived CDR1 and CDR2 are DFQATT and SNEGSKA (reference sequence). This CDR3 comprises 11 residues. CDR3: CSARLGGEQYF.

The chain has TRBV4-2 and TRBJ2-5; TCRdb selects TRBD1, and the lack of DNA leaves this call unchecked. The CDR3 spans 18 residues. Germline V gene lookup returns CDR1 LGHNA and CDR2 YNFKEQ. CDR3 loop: CASSPRDRGTGGVETQYF.

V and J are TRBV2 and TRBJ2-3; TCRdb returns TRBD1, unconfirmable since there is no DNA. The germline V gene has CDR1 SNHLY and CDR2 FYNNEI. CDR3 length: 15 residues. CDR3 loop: CATLGAGVSTDTQYF.

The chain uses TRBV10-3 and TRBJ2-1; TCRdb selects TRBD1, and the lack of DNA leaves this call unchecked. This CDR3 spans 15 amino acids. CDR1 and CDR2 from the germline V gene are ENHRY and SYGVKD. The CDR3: CAISESRRDSNEQFF.

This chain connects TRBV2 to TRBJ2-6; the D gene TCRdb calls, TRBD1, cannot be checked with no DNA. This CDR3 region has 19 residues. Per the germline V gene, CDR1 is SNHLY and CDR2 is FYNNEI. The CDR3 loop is CASRGKQGARLSGANVLTF.

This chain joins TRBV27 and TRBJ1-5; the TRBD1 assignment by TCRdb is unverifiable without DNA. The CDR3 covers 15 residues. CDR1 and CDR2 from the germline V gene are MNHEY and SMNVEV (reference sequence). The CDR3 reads CASSPWTGRDQPQHF.

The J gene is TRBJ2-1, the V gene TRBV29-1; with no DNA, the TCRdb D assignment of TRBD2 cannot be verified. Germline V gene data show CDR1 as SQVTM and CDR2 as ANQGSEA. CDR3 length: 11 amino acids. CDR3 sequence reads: CSVETIYEQFF.

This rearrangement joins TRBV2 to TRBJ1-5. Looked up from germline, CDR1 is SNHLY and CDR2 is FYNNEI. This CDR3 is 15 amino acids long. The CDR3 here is CASSGGEDGNQPQHF.

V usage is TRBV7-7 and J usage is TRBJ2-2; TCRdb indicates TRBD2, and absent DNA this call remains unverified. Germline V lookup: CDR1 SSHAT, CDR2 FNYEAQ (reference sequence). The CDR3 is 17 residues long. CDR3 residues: CASSHGLAGGNTGELFF.

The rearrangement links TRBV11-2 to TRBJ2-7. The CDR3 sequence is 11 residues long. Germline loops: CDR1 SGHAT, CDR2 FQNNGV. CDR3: CASSWDYEQYF.

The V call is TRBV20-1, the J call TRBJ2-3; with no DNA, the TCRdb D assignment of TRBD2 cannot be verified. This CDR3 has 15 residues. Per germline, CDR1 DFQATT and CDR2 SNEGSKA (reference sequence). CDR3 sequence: CSGEVAGGRTDTQYF.

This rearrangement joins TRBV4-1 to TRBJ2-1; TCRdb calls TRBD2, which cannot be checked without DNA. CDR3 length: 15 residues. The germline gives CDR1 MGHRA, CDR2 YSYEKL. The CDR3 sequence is CASSPGLAVNNEQFF.

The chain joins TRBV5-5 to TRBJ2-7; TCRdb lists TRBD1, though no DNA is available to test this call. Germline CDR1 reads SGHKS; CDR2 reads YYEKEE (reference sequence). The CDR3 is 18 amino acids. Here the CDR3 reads CASSPELGAMTETYEQYF.

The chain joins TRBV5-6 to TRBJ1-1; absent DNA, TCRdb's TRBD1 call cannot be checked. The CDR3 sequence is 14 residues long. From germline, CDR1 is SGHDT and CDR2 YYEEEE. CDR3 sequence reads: CASSGGQGWAEAFF.

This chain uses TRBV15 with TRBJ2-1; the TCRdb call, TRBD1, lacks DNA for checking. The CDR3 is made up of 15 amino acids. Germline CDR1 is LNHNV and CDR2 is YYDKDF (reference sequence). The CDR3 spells CATSRGGGRINEQFF.

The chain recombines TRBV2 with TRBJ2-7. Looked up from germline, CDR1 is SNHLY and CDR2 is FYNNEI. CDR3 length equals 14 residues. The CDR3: CASELYANSYEQYF.

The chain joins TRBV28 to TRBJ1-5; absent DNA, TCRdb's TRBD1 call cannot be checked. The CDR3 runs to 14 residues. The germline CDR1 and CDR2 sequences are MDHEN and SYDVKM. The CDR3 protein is CASSLWDSIQPQHF.

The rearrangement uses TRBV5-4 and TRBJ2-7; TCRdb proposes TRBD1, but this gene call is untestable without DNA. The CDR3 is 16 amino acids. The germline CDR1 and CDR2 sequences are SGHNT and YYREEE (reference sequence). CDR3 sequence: CASSPGLRGRNYEQYF.

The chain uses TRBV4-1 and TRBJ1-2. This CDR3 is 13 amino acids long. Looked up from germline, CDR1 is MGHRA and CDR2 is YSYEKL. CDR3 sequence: CASSQSENYGYTF.

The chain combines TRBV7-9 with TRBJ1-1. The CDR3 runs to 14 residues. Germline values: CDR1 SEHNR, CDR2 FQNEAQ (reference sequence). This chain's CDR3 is CASSLAEATAEAFF.

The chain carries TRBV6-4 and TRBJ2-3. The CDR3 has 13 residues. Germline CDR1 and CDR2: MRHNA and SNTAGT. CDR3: CASSDSTEDTQYF.

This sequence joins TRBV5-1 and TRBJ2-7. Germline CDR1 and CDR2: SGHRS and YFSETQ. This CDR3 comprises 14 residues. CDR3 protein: CASSLVFRDYEQYF.

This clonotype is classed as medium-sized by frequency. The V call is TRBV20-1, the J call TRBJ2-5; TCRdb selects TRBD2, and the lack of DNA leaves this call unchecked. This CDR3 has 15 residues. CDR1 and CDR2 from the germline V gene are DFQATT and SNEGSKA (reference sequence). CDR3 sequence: CSAGTSGSSQETQYF.

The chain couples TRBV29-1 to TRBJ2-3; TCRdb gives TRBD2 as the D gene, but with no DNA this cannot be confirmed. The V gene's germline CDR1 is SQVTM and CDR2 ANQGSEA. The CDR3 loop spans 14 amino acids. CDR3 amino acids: CSVDRATNTDTQYF.

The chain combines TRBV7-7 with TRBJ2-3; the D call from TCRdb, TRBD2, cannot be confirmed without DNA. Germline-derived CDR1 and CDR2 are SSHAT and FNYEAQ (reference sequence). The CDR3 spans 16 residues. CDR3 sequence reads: CASSLDPSGGFDTQYF.